This T cell receptor (beta chain) originates from a study of OX40 agonist ivuxolimab in advanced cancers. Study-wide background: Dosing consisted of intravenous ivuxolimab at 0.01 to 10 mg/kg every 2 weeks. It was permissible to have had prior anti-PD-1, anti-PD-L1 or anti-CTLA-4 therapy, and under 45% had some. Patients achieving partial responses numbered three: one hepatocellular carcinoma case and two cutaneous melanoma cases.

Generated by immunoSEQ multiplex PCR, the TCRdb table keeps only in-frame clones and is missing some. The sample includes 84,000 or so clones, just over 90% of them seen just once. Source: CD4+ or CD8+ T cells sorted from blood, taken in a trial of the OX40 agonist ivuxolimab. This receptor was identified in an adult with an advanced solid tumor such as melanoma, head and neck, liver or kidney cancer.

The CDR3 spells CASSVGPDNSPLHF. In DNA form, the CDR3 reads TGTGCCAGCAGCGTAGGTCCGGATAATTCACCCCTCCACTTT. The J gene is TRBJ1-6, the V gene TRBV9; D unclear. CDR3 length equals 14 residues. Between the trimmed V and J ends, which lost 0 bases and 5 bases, there was a span of 6 bases. Looked up from germline, CDR1 is SGDLS and CDR2 is YYNGEE.